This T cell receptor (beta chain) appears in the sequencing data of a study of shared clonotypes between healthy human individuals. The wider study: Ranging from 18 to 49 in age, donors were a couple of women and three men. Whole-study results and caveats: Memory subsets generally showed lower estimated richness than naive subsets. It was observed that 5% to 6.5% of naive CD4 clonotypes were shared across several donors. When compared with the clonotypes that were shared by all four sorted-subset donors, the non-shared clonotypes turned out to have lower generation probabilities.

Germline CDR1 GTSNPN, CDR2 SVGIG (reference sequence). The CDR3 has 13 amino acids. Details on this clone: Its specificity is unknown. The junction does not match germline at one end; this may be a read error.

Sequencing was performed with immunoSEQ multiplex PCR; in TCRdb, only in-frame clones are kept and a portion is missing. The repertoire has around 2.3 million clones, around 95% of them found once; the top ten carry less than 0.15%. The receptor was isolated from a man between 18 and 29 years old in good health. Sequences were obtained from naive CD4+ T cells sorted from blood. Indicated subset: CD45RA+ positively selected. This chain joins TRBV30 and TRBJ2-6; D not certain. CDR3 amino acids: CALSESGANVLTF. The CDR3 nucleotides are TGTGCCTTGAGTGAAAGTGGGGCCAACGTCCTGACTTTC.